Following are 7 T cell receptor beta chains from one sample sequenced in a study of cytomegalovirus exposure and HLA in healthy donors. The study ran its PCR with 60 Vbeta and 13 Jbeta primers. TCRdb's copy holds only in-frame clones and misses some; the assay was immunoSEQ multiplex PCR. The sample holds 200,000 to 250,000 clones, more than 75% seen once. Sequencing was done on a sample of PBMCs. These receptors originate from a human donor in good health.

The genes are TRBV4-1 and TRBJ1-4, with D uncertain. CDR3 length: 17 amino acids. Germline assignment: CDR1 MGHRA and CDR2 YSYEKL. Trimming cost V 5 bases and J 0 bases, with 16 bases left between them. DNA for the CDR3: TGCGCCAGCAGCTCACTTTATCTGAGAGCAACTAATGAAAAACTGTTTTTT. As protein: CASSSLYLRATNEKLFF.

The CDR3 region is CASSFRNTEAFF. Written as DNA, the CDR3 is TGTGCCAGCAGCTTTCGGAACACTGAAGCTTTCTTT. The chain joins TRBV5-8 to TRBJ1-1, with unresolved D. V was pared by 2 bases and J by 1 base, with 3 bases between. Germline V gene lookup returns CDR1 SGHTS and CDR2 YDEGEE. The CDR3 length is 12 residues.

This chain links TRBV28 with TRBJ2-3; tentative D call: TRBD1 (8 bases). Trimming shortened V by 2 bases and J by 6 bases, and 27 bases separated the two germline ends. Germline V gene data show CDR1 as MDHEN and CDR2 as SYDVKM. The length of the CDR3 is 19 residues. The CDR3 nucleotides are TGTGCCAGCAGTTTAGTAGACGGCCGGGACAGGTGGGGGGGTGATACGCAGTATTTT. Protein: CASSLVDGRDRWGGDTQYF.

This clone has just a few counts. The J gene is TRBJ2-3, the V gene TRBV6-6; TRBD2 matches 8 bases. Germline loops: CDR1 MNHNY, CDR2 SVGAGI (reference sequence). The CDR3 is 15 amino acids. The junction had 7 bases not matched to a gene; V was cut back by 5 bases and J by 3 bases. In nucleotides, the CDR3 is TGTGCCAGCAGTCAAGGGACTAGACAAACAGATACGCAGTATTTT. Its protein is CASSQGTRQTDTQYF.

The chain carries TRBV5-1 and TRBJ2-1; D not certain. The V and J ends lost 5 bases and 6 bases respectively, with 9 bases between them. The CDR3 contains 12 residues. The V gene's germline CDR1 is SGHRS and CDR2 YFSETQ. The CDR3 DNA sequence: TGCGCCAGCAGTTCGGGTCTCAATGAGCAGTTCTTC. It codes for CASSSGLNEQFF. The full variable domain, in which reference TRBV5-1 and TRBJ2-1 provide the parts outside the CDR3, is KAGVTQTPRYLIKTRGQQVTLSCSPISGHRSVSWYQQTPGQGLQFLFEYFSETQRNKGNFPGRFSGRQFSNSRSEMNVSTLELGDSALYLCASSSGLNEQFFGPGTRLTVL.

The rearrangement links TRBV29-1 to TRBJ2-3; 10 bases align to TRBD2. This CDR3 has 14 residues. V was pared by 2 bases and J by 7 bases, with 6 bases of the junction left unmatched. CDR1 and CDR2 from the germline V gene are SQVTM and ANQGSEA. CDR3 in DNA: TGCAGCGTTGAACCAGCGGGAGGGCCCAATACGCAGTATTTT. It yields the protein CSVEPAGGPNTQYF.

The gene calls are TRBV14 and TRBJ2-7; 10 bases map to TRBD2. Trimming removed 5 bases from V and 2 bases from J; junction bases left unmatched: 6. The CDR3 has 15 amino acids. The germline gives CDR1 SGHDN, CDR2 FVKESK. The CDR3 sequence: CASSLSLAGTYEQYF. DNA of the CDR3: TGTGCCAGCAGCTTGTCACTAGCGGGGACCTACGAGCAGTACTTC.